This T cell receptor beta chain comes out of a study of T cells after yellow fever vaccination. TCRdb recomputed calls from the 5' RACE reads with MiXCR, one row per CDR3 protein. The repertoire holds 100,000 to 150,000 distinct CDR3 sequences, with over 8% as singletons. The sample in question was CD8+ T cells sorted from PBMCs, obtained on the day of the yellow fever booster vaccination. This sequence was found in a man between 18 and 29 years old who received the YFV17D yellow fever vaccine.

In DNA, the CDR3 is TGCAGCGTTGAAGATCTAGGGCTAGAATTTATCAATGAGCAGTTCTTC. It specifies CSVEDLGLEFINEQFF. This chain links TRBV29-1 with TRBJ2-1; D is uncertain. CDR1 is SQVTM, CDR2 ANQGSEA, per germline. V lost 0 bases and J lost 6, with 18 bases in between. This CDR3 is built from 16 residues.